The 10 T cell receptor beta chains below all came from one sample that was sequenced in a study of control samples from healthy donors and cancer patients. TCRdb keeps only in-frame clones here, not all; method: immunoSEQ multiplex PCR. Of fewer than 40,000 clones in the sample, around 93% were seen once. The sequencing input was PBMCs. The origin of the receptors is a man between 40 and 49 years old with colorectal cancer.

The rearrangement uses TRBV20-1 and TRBJ1-1; no clear D. Between the trimmed V and J ends, which lost 3 bases and 0 bases, there was a span of 8 bases. Germline V lookup: CDR1 DFQATT, CDR2 SNEGSKA (reference sequence). The CDR3 is 13 amino acids. The CDR3 nucleotides read TGCAGTGCTAGTGGGCCGTTGAACACTGAAGCTTTCTTT. Its protein product is CSASGPLNTEAFF.

The rearrangement uses TRBV11-2 and TRBJ2-3; D possibly uses TRBD1 or TRBD2 (7 bases each). This CDR3 contains 15 residues. The germline V gene encodes CDR1 SGHAT and CDR2 FQNNGV. With 5 bases removed from V and 3 bases from J, the gap between germline ends came to 15 bases. The CDR3 DNA sequence: TGTGCCAGCAGCCCCAGGGGGGGGAATACAGATACGCAGTATTTT. Amino acids: CASSPRGGNTDTQYF. The full variable domain, with the rest looked up from reference TRBV11-2 and TRBJ2-3, is EAGVAQSPRYKIIEKRQSVAFWCNPISGHATLYWYQQILGQGPKLLIQFQNNGVVDDSQLPKDRFSAERLKGVDSTLKIQPAKLEDSAVYLCASSPRGGNTDTQYFGPGTRLTVL.

The rearrangement links TRBV6-5 to TRBJ1-5; TRBD1 matches at 9 bases. CDR1 MNHEY and CDR2 SVGAGI come from the germline V gene. V gave up 6 bases and J gave up 7 bases; unmatched junction bases: 7. This CDR3 spans 14 amino acids. DNA of the CDR3: TGTGCCAGCAGCCCGGGACAGGGCGGGCAGCCCCAGCATTTT. Its translation is CASSPGQGGQPQHF.

This chain uses TRBV5-3 with TRBJ1-6; no reliable D call. TRBV5-3 is identified as an open reading frame with a role that is uncertain. Trimming removed 4 bases from V and 1 base from J, with 9 bases in between. This CDR3 contains 15 residues. The CDR3 is CARSRGRSYNSPLHF. In DNA, the CDR3 is TGTGCCAGAAGCAGAGGGAGGTCCTATAATTCACCCCTCCACTTT.

The rearrangement links TRBV19 to TRBJ1-5; D is undetermined. Per the germline V gene, CDR1 is LNHDA and CDR2 is SQIVND (reference sequence). The V end was cut by 11 bases, the J end by 4 bases, with 18 bases between. The CDR3 runs to 14 residues. CDR3 nucleotide sequence: TGTGCCTGCACCCAGGCCAGTTGGAATCAGCCCCAGCATTTT. Residues: CACTQASWNQPQHF.

This chain connects TRBV7-3 to TRBJ2-7; 7 bases line up with TRBD1. The CDR3 length is 16 residues. V dropped 3 bases and J dropped 0; count of bases not matched to a gene: 8. Germline V gene lookup returns CDR1 SGHTA and CDR2 FQGTGA. CDR3 protein: CASSLTGTRSSYEQYF. CDR3 in DNA: TGTGCCAGCAGCTTGACAGGGACCAGGAGCTCCTACGAGCAGTACTTC.

The rearrangement joins TRBV24-1 to TRBJ1-6; 7 positions match TRBD1. The CDR3 contains 15 residues. V lost 8 bases to trimming and J lost 1 base; unmatched junction nucleotides: 4. Germline values: CDR1 KGHDR, CDR2 SFDVKD. CDR3 DNA: TGTGCCACCACGAGGGGGCAGTCCTATAATTCACCCCTCCACTTT. This sequence encodes CATTRGQSYNSPLHF.

The chain carries TRBV29-1 and TRBJ2-2; D unresolved. This CDR3 contains 13 residues. Germline CDR1 reads SQVTM; CDR2 reads ANQGSEA. V dropped 4 bases and J dropped 0 bases, with 6 bases sitting between them. The CDR3 nucleotides are TGCAGCGTTGGAGGAGCGAACACCGGGGAGCTGTTTTTT. Translating it yields CSVGGANTGELFF.

This sequence joins TRBV7-2 and TRBJ1-4; D unresolved. Germline V CDR1 and CDR2: SGHTA, FQGNSA. V lost 5 bases and J lost 4, with 8 bases in between. CDR3 length: 13 amino acids. CDR3 sequence reads: CASSPTRNEKLFF. The CDR3 DNA reads TGTGCCAGCAGCCCTACCCGTAATGAAAAACTGTTTTTT.

The rearrangement joins TRBV4-2 to TRBJ2-7; D perhaps matches TRBD1 (6 bases). CDR1 and CDR2 from the germline V gene are LGHNA and YNFKEQ. Trimming left V 4 bases short and J 4 bases short, with 14 bases between. This CDR3 is built from 14 residues. The CDR3 coding sequence is TGTGCCAGCAGCCCCCGGGACAACCAGTACGAGCAGTACTTC. It codes for CASSPRDNQYEQYF.